This entry lists 8 T cell receptor beta chains sequenced from one sample in a study of siplizumab effects on memory and regulatory T cells. TCRdb's table, derived via immunoSEQ multiplex PCR, lists solely in-frame clones and lacks some. Among over 95,000 clones listed, 93% were seen once. Sequenced input: non-Treg CD4+ T cells sorted from blood. The receptors were gathered from a human donor in good health.

The chain recombines TRBV5-4 with TRBJ2-2; the match to TRBD1 covers 9 bases. CDR3 length: 15 amino acids. Germline V gene lookup returns CDR1 SGHNT and CDR2 YYREEE (reference sequence). V trimming: 0 bases; J trimming: 7 bases; junction bases outside the gene matches: 4. In DNA, the CDR3 is TGTGCCAGCAGCTTGGGGGACAGGGTAGGCGGGGAGCTGTTTTTT. This codes for CASSLGDRVGGELFF.

The chain links TRBV29-1 to TRBJ2-3, with D perhaps TRBD1 or TRBD2 (6 bases each). Trimming left V 7 bases short and J 2 bases short, with 13 bases between. CDR3 size: 13 residues. Germline V lookup: CDR1 SQVTM, CDR2 ANQGSEA. CDR3 loop: CSAEGGFTDTQYF. CDR3 sequence (DNA): TGCAGCGCCGAAGGGGGGTTCACAGATACGCAGTATTTT.

The chain has TRBV7-2 and TRBJ1-1, with D perhaps matching TRBD1 (5 bases). V dropped 2 bases and J dropped 1 base, with 8 bases sitting between them. This CDR3 has 14 residues. Per germline, CDR1 SGHTA and CDR2 FQGNSA. CDR3 sequence reads: CASSLWDGNTEAFF. In DNA, the CDR3 is TGTGCCAGCAGCTTATGGGACGGGAACACTGAAGCTTTCTTT.

This clone was recorded once. The chain couples TRBV21-1 to TRBJ2-7; TRBD1 reflects the table's D call only, with no check against the DNA. TRBV21-1 is listed as a pseudogene. The CDR3 has 15 amino acids. CDR3: CASTPTPDRGREQYF. The CDR3 DNA follows: TGTGCCAGCACCCCGACCCCGGACAGGGGACGGGAGCAGTACTTC.

The chain links TRBV6-1 to TRBJ1-1, with D perhaps TRBD1 (5 bases). Germline CDR1 MNHNS, CDR2 SASEGT. The ends were cut back, 6 bases at V and 5 bases at J, with 13 bases in the middle. The CDR3 extends over 13 amino acids. The CDR3 reads CASSLGVGTEAFF. CDR3 bases: TGTGCCAGCAGCCTAGGGGTGGGAACTGAAGCTTTCTTT.

The count of this clone is one. The chain combines TRBV28 with TRBJ1-1; D ambiguous. Germline CDR1 MDHEN, CDR2 SYDVKM. The ends were cut back, 3 bases at V and 4 bases at J, with 9 bases in the middle. This CDR3 spans 13 amino acids. The CDR3 here is CASSFLVGTEAFF. DNA of the CDR3: TGTGCCAGCAGTTTTCTAGTGGGCACTGAAGCTTTCTTT.

This clone has a single count. The chain uses TRBV7-9 and TRBJ2-7, with D possibly being TRBD2 (6 bases). V was shortened by 3 bases and J by 2 bases, with 8 bases between the two germline ends. Germline loops: CDR1 SEHNR, CDR2 FQNEAQ (reference sequence). There are 13 residues in the CDR3. CDR3 sequence: CASSFGGPYEQYF. CDR3 coding DNA: TGTGCCAGCAGCTTCGGGGGACCCTACGAGCAGTACTTC.

CDR3 residues: CASSWDGTGGYEQYF. In nucleotides, the CDR3 is TGTGCCAGCAGCTGGGATGGGACAGGGGGGTACGAGCAGTACTTC. The V and J genes are TRBV7-7 and TRBJ2-7, with TRBD1 matching over 11 bases. After removal of 4 bases from V and 4 bases from J, the junction contained 6 bases not matched to a gene. This CDR3 is 15 amino acids long. CDR1 and CDR2 (germline): SSHAT, FNYEAQ (reference sequence). Drawing the rest from reference TRBV7-7 and TRBJ2-7, the complete variable domain is GAGVSQSPRYKVTKRGQDVTLRCDPISSHATLYWYQQALGQGPEFLTYFNYEAQPDKSGLPSDRFSAERPEGSISTLTIQRTEQRDSAMYRCASSWDGTGGYEQYFGPGTRLTVT.